The sequence of this TCR beta chain was determined in a study of cytomegalovirus exposure and HLA in healthy donors. Study-level findings and limits: The authors reported that TCR beta sequences could predict HLA-A and HLA-B alleles. These predictions were accurate for most subjects in the first cohort. What a later analysis reportedly showed was that an Asian-associated ancestry cluster had fewer N-insertions than the approximately 670-donor mean.

Comment on this clone: The antigen remains undetermined.

A multiplex PCR was run with 60 Vbeta primers and 13 Jbeta primers. Using immunoSEQ multiplex PCR, the repertoire was profiled, and TCRdb retains in-frame clones only, with some absent. The sample lists roughly 80,000 clones, about four fifths occurring once. As for the donors, each was a healthy bone marrow donor. Trimming at V came to 3 bases and at J to 3 bases, leaving 12 bases not matched to a gene. Germline V lookup: CDR1 KGHSH, CDR2 LQKENI. CDR3 length equals 18 residues. The chain carries TRBV18 and TRBJ2-7; 12 bases fit TRBD1. The sequence was obtained from a woman aged 25-40 years in good health and CMV-seronegative. Input material: PBMCs. The CDR3 sequence is CASSPFHSGTGGRYEQYF. Here the CDR3 DNA reads TGTGCCAGCTCACCTTTCCATTCGGGGACAGGGGGCCGCTACGAGCAGTACTTC.